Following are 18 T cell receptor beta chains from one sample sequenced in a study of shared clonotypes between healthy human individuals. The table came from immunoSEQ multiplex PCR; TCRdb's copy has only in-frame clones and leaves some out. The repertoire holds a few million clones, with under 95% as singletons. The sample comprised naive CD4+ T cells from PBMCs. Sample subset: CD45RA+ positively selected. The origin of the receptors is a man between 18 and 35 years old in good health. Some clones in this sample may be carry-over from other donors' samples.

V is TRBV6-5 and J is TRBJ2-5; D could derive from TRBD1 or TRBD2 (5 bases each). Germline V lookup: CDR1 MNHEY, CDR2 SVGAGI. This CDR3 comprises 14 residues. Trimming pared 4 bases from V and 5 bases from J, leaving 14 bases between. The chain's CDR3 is CASSSPGTVETQYF. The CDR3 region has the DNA TGTGCCAGCAGTTCCCCTGGGACGGTGGAGACCCAGTACTTC.

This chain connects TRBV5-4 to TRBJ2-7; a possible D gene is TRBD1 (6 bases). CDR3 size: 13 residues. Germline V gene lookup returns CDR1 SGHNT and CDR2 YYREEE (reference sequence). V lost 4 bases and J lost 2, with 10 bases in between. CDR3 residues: CASSRQETYEQYF. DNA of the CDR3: TGTGCCAGCAGCAGACAGGAGACCTACGAGCAGTACTTC.

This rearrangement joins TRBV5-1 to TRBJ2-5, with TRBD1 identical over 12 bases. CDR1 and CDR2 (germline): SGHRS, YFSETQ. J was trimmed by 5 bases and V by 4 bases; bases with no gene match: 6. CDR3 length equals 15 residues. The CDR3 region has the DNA TGCGCCAGCAGCGGGGACAGGGGGCGCGGGGAGACCCAGTACTTC. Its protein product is CASSGDRGRGETQYF.

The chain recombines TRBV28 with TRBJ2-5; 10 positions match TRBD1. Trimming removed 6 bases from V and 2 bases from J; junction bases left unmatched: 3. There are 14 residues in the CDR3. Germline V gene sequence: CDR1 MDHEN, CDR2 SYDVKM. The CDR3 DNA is TGTGCCAGCAGGAGGACAGGGGGGCAAGAGACCCAGTACTTC. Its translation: CASRRTGGQETQYF. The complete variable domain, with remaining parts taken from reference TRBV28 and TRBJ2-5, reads DVKVTQSSRYLVKRTGEKVFLECVQDMDHENMFWYRQDPGLGLRLIYFSYDVKMKEKGDIPEGYSVSREKKERFSLILESASTNQTSMYLCASRRTGGQETQYFGPGTRLLVL.

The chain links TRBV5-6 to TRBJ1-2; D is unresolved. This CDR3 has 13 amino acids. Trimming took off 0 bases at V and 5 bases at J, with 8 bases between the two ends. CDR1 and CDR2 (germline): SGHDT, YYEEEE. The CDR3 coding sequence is TGTGCCAGCAGCTTGGGTTCTGTATATGGCTACACCTTC. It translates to CASSLGSVYGYTF. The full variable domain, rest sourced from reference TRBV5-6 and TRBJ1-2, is DAGVTQSPTHLIKTRGQQVTLRCSPKSGHDTVSWYQQALGQGPQFIFQYYEEEERQRGNFPDRFSGHQFPNYSSELNVNALLLGDSALYLCASSLGSVYGYTFGSGTRLTVV.

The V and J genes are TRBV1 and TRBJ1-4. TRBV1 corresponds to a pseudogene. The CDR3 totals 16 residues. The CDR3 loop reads CTSSPPQQEPNEKLFF. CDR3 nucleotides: TGCACCAGCAGCCCACCCCAGCAGGAGCCCAATGAAAAACTGTTTTTT.

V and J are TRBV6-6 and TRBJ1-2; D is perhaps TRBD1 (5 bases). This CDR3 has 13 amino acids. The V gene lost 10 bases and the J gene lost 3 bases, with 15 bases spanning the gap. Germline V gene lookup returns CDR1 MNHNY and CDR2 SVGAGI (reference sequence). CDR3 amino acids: CATVGQDYYGYTF. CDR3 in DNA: TGTGCCACCGTGGGGCAGGATTACTATGGCTACACCTTC.

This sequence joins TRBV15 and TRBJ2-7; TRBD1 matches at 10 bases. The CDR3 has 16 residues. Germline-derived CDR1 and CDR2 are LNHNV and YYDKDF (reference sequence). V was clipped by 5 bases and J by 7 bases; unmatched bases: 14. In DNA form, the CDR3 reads TGTGCCACCAGCGGGGACAGGGGAGTTCCGCCACGGGAGCAGTACTTC. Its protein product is CATSGDRGVPPREQYF.

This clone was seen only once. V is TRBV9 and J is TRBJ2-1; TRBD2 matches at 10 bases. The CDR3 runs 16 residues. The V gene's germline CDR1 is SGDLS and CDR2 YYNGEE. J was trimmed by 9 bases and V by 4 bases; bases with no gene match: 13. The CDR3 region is CASSTRTSGGRPEQFF. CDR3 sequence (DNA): TGTGCCAGCAGCACCCGGACTAGCGGAGGTCGTCCTGAGCAGTTCTTC.

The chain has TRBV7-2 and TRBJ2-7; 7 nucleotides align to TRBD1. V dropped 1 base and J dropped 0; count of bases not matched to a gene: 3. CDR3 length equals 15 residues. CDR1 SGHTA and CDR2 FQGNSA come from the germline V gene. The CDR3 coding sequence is TGTGCCAGCAGCTTAGAAACAGGGGACTCCTACGAGCAGTACTTC. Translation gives CASSLETGDSYEQYF.

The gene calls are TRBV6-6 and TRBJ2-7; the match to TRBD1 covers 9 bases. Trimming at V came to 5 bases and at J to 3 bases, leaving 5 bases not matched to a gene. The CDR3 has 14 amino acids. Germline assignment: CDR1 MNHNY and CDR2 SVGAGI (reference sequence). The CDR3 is CASSTDRGLYEQYF. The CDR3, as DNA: TGTGCCAGCAGTACGGACAGGGGTCTCTACGAGCAGTACTTC.

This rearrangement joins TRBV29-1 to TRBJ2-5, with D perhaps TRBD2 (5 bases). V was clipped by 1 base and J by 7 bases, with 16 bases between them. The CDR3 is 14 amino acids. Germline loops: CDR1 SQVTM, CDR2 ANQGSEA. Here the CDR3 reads CSVEVLTHRGTQYF. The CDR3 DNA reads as TGCAGCGTTGAAGTCCTGACGCATCGGGGGACCCAGTACTTC.

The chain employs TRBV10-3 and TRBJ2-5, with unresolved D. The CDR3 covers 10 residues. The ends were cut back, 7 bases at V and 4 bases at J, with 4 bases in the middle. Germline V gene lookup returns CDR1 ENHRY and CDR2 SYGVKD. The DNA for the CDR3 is TGTGCCATCAACTCAGAGACCCAGTACTTC. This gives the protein CAINSETQYF.

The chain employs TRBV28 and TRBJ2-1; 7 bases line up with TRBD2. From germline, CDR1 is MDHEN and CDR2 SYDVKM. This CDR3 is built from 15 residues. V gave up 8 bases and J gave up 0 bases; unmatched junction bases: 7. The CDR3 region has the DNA TGTGCCAGCCTAGTACGCGGGAGCTCCTACAATGAGCAGTTCTTC. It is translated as CASLVRGSSYNEQFF.

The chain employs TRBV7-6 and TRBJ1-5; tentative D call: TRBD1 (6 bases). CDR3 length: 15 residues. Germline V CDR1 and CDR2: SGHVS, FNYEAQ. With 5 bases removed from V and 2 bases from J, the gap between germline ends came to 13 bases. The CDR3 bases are TGTGCCAGCAGCCTCGCAGGGGACGGCAATCAGCCCCAGCATTTT. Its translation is CASSLAGDGNQPQHF.

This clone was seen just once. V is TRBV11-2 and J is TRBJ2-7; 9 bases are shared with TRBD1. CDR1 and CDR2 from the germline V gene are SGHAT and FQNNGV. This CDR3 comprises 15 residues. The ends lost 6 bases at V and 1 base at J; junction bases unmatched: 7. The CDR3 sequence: CASRPTGTGSYEQYF. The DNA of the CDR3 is TGTGCCAGCAGACCGACCGGGACAGGGTCCTACGAGCAGTACTTC. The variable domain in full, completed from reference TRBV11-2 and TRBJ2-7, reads EAGVAQSPRYKIIEKRQSVAFWCNPISGHATLYWYQQILGQGPKLLIQFQNNGVVDDSQLPKDRFSAERLKGVDSTLKIQPAKLEDSAVYLCASRPTGTGSYEQYFGPGTRLTVT.

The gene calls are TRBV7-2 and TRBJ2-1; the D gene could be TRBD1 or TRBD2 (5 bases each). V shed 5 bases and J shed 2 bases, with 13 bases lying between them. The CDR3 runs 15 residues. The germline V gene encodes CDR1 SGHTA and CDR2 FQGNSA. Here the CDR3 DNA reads TGTGCCAGCAGCACAACTAGGGGTACCTACAATGAGCAGTTCTTC. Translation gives CASSTTRGTYNEQFF.

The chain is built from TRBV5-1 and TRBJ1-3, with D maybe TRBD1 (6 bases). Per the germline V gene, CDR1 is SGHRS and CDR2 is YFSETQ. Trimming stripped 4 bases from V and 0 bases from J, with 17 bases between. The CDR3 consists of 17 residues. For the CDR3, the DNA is TGCGCCAGCAGCCCGTCGGGACAACAGAGCTCTGGAAACACCATATATTTT. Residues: CASSPSGQQSSGNTIYF.